A selection of T cell receptor beta chains follows, all from one sample in a study of human T cells and chemical hapten exposure. TCRdb re-called the RACE reads with MiXCR, one entry per CDR3 protein. The sample shows about 49,000 distinct CDR3 sequences, 9.3% of them seen only once. The sample in question was whole blood, obtained in connection with sensitization to the hapten diphenylcyclopropenone (DPC). These TCRs come from a woman between 50 and 59 years old with alopecia areata. Some clones in this sample may be carry-over from other donors' samples. The CDR3 runs from the conserved cysteine through the conserved F or W. D genes are given only for firm matches. The size field is filled for only some rows; it gives once, few, many or a size class.

cdr3_length	v_call	j_call	clone_size	d_call	cdr3_nt	cdr3_aa
14	TRBV29-1	TRBJ2-6	many	NA	TGCAGCGTTTACGGCGCGGCTGGGGCCAACGTCCTGACTTTC	CSVYGAAGANVLTF
17	TRBV28	TRBJ1-6	few	NA	TGTGCCAGCAGTTTTGGTTTTGGGGGTTTTGGGAATTCACCCCTCCACTTT	CASSFGFGGFGNSPLHF
14	TRBV11-2	TRBJ2-1	many	NA	TGTGCCAGCACCAAACTGCGGGACTACAATGAGCAGTTCTTC	CASTKLRDYNEQFF
14	TRBV6-4	TRBJ2-1	NA	NA	TGTGCCACTCCGGGACCGAAGGACTACAATGAGCAGTTCTTC	CATPGPKDYNEQFF
13	TRBV20-1	TRBJ1-5	many	NA	TGCAGTGCTAGTGACCAGAGCAATCAGCCCCAGCATTTT	CSASDQSNQPQHF
11	TRBV2	TRBJ2-7	many	NA	TGTGCCAGCAGCAAAGGGTACGAGCAGTACTTC	CASSKGYEQYF
16	TRBV5-1	TRBJ1-1	many	TRBD1	TGCGCCAGCAGCCGGGAGACAGGGACTATGAACACTGAAGCTTTCTTT	CASSRETGTMNTEAFF
15	TRBV19	TRBJ1-5	many	NA	TGTGCCAGTACCAACCTCAGGGGCGACAATCAGCCCCAGCATTTT	CASTNLRGDNQPQHF
14	TRBV12-3/TRBV12-4	TRBJ2-1	many	TRBD2	TGTGCCAGCAGCAATAGCGGGACTTACAATGAGCAGTTCTTC	CASSNSGTYNEQFF
15	TRBV11-2	TRBJ2-1	NA	NA	TGTGCCAGCAGCAGTCTAGTTTTTTATGACAATGAGCAGTTCTTC	CASSSLVFYDNEQFF
17	TRBV6-5	TRBJ2-1	many	TRBD2	TGTGCCAGCAGCTCCGTCTATAGCGGGAGGGCCTACAATGAGCAGTTCTTC	CASSSVYSGRAYNEQFF
13	TRBV18	TRBJ1-6	many	NA	TGTGCCAGCTCACCCGATGGGGATTCACCCCTCCACTTT	CASSPDGDSPLHF
14	TRBV2	TRBJ2-7	many	TRBD1	TGTGCCAGCACCTCCCAGGGGGCCTCCTACGAGCAGTACTTC	CASTSQGASYEQYF
15	TRBV18	TRBJ2-7	NA	TRBD2	TGTGCCAGCTCACCACTTACCGGGACTAGCGGGGAGCAGTACTTC	CASSPLTGTSGEQYF
16	TRBV19	TRBJ2-1	NA	TRBD1	TGTGCCAGTAGTCCCAAGACCCGGACAGGGGGGGCTGAGCAGTTCTTC	CASSPKTRTGGAEQFF
13	TRBV10-1	TRBJ1-1	many	NA	TGCGCCAGCAGTGAAAATCTGAACACTGAAGCTTTCTTT	CASSENLNTEAFF